This is a list of T cell receptor beta chains from one sample in a study of CD8 T cells in ankylosing spondylitis. TCRdb fed the 5' RACE reads into MiXCR, producing one record per CDR3 protein. The sample consists of about 140,000 distinct CDR3 sequences, about an eighth of them appearing once. Sequenced input: blood, either unsorted or a sorted T cell fraction (not recorded which). All receptors derive from a female donor with ankylosing spondylitis or in good health (not recorded which). Both conserved end residues are part of each CDR3. Each record gives: CDR3 length, V gene, clone size, J gene, D gene, CDR3 protein, CDR3 DNA. D genes are given only for firm matches. Clone size is given for some rows only: seen once, a few or many times, or a class if the clone is expanded.

length: 14
V: TRBV12-3/TRBV12-4
size: many
J: TRBJ2-3
D: TRBD1
CDR3: CATEDRERTDTQYF
DNA: TGTGCCACCGAGGACAGGGAAAGGACAGATACGCAGTATTTT

length: 15
V: TRBV28
size: many
J: TRBJ2-1
D: TRBD2
CDR3: CASSSLGLAGNEQFF
DNA: TGTGCCAGCAGTTCTCTCGGACTAGCGGGGAATGAGCAGTTCTTC

length: 14
V: TRBV20-1
size: many
J: TRBJ2-1
D: TRBD2
CDR3: CSARSWEGNNEQFF
DNA: TGCAGTGCTAGATCGTGGGAGGGAAACAATGAGCAGTTCTTC

length: 19
V: TRBV13
size: many
J: TRBJ2-1
D: TRBD2
CDR3: CASSQGLAGEQKPYNEQFF
DNA: TGTGCCAGCAGCCAGGGACTAGCGGGAGAACAGAAGCCCTACAATGAGCAGTTCTTC

length: 14
V: TRBV29-1
size: many
J: TRBJ2-5
D: -
CDR3: CSVEDGLPKETQYF
DNA: TGCAGCGTTGAAGACGGGCTCCCCAAGGAGACCCAGTACTTC

length: 15
V: TRBV20-1
size: medium-sized
J: TRBJ1-5
D: TRBD1
CDR3: CSAHGPDRVSQPQHF
DNA: TGCAGTGCTCATGGACCTGACAGGGTATCCCAGCCCCAGCATTTT

length: 15
V: TRBV12-3/TRBV12-4
size: many
J: TRBJ2-3
D: TRBD1
CDR3: CASSRQGSSTDTQYF
DNA: TGTGCCAGCAGTCGACAGGGTAGCAGCACAGATACGCAGTATTTT

length: 15
V: TRBV12-3/TRBV12-4
size: many
J: TRBJ2-3
D: TRBD1
CDR3: CASSPGTGGPDTQYF
DNA: TGTGCCAGCAGTCCCGGGACAGGGGGCCCAGATACGCAGTATTTT

length: 12
V: TRBV20-1
size: many
J: TRBJ2-7
D: -
CDR3: CSASPGFYEQYF
DNA: TGCAGTGCAAGCCCAGGGTTTTACGAGCAGTACTTC

length: 14
V: TRBV9
size: -
J: TRBJ2-5
D: TRBD1
CDR3: CASRAQMTGETQYF
DNA: TGTGCCAGCCGCGCCCAGATGACAGGGGAGACCCAGTACTTC

length: 17
V: TRBV12-3/TRBV12-4
size: many
J: TRBJ2-1
D: TRBD2
CDR3: CASSPTPASGNYNEQFF
DNA: TGTGCCAGCAGCCCTACCCCGGCTAGCGGGAACTACAATGAGCAGTTCTTC

length: 15
V: TRBV14
size: many
J: TRBJ1-4
D: TRBD1
CDR3: CASSYTGEVGEKLFF
DNA: TGTGCCAGCAGCTACACAGGGGAAGTAGGAGAAAAACTGTTTTTT

length: 15
V: TRBV12-5
size: many
J: TRBJ2-3
D: -
CDR3: CASGLVLGPTDTQYF
DNA: TGTGCTAGTGGTTTGGTACTAGGCCCTACAGATACGCAGTATTTT

length: 14
V: TRBV3-1
size: many
J: TRBJ2-1
D: -
CDR3: CASSQGLDYNEQFF
DNA: TGTGCCAGCAGCCAAGGACTGGACTACAATGAGCAGTTCTTC

length: 15
V: TRBV18
size: many
J: TRBJ2-1
D: TRBD2
CDR3: CASSLPGLAGNEQFF
DNA: TGTGCCAGCTCACTGCCGGGACTAGCGGGAAACGAGCAGTTCTTC

length: 15
V: TRBV21-1
size: -
J: TRBJ1-2
D: -
CDR3: CASPRVGQAPYGYTF
DNA: TGTGCCAGCCCTAGAGTTGGACAGGCGCCCTATGGCTACACCTTC

length: 16
V: TRBV6-5
size: many
J: TRBJ2-2
D: -
CDR3: CASSYHGAPDTGELFF
DNA: TGTGCCAGCAGTTACCACGGGGCCCCGGACACCGGGGAGCTGTTTTTT

length: 13
V: TRBV20-1
size: many
J: TRBJ2-1
D: TRBD2
CDR3: CSARGSGRYEQFF
DNA: TGCAGTGCTAGAGGGAGCGGGAGGTATGAGCAGTTCTTC

length: 15
V: TRBV12-3/TRBV12-4
size: many
J: TRBJ2-2
D: -
CDR3: CASSFGEQSTGELFF
DNA: TGTGCCAGCAGCTTCGGGGAACAATCAACCGGGGAGCTGTTTTTT

length: 13
V: TRBV5-6
size: many
J: TRBJ1-5
D: -
CDR3: CASSLGENQPQHF
DNA: TGTGCCAGCAGCTTGGGTGAAAATCAGCCCCAGCATTTT

length: 19
V: TRBV11-2
size: many
J: TRBJ2-1
D: TRBD2
CDR3: CASSLYPSGRALRGNEQFF
DNA: TGTGCCAGCAGCTTATATCCCAGCGGGAGGGCCCTTCGGGGGAATGAGCAGTTCTTC

length: 11
V: TRBV5-8
size: few
J: TRBJ2-7
D: -
CDR3: CASRISYEQYF
DNA: TGTGCCAGCAGGATCTCCTACGAGCAGTACTTC

length: 17
V: TRBV20-1
size: -
J: TRBJ2-1
D: -
CDR3: CSARDPLAGTKSDEQFF
DNA: TGCAGTGCTAGGGACCCTCTGGCGGGAACGAAAAGCGATGAGCAGTTCTTC

length: 14
V: TRBV12-3/TRBV12-4
size: many
J: TRBJ1-6
D: -
CDR3: CATSDRRGNSPLHF
DNA: TGTGCCACCTCGGACCGCCGTGGAAATTCACCCCTCCACTTT

length: 15
V: TRBV28
size: many
J: TRBJ1-6
D: -
CDR3: CASSSAGINNSPLHF
DNA: TGTGCCAGCAGTTCTGCCGGCATAAATAATTCACCCCTCCACTTT

length: 11
V: TRBV29-1
size: many
J: TRBJ1-2
D: -
CDR3: CSDANTYGYTF
DNA: TGCAGCGATGCAAACACCTATGGCTACACCTTC

length: 17
V: TRBV5-1
size: few
J: TRBJ1-3
D: TRBD1
CDR3: CASSLGLGQGGLDTIYF
DNA: TGCGCCAGCAGCTTGGGTCTCGGACAGGGGGGTTTGGACACCATATATTTT

length: 13
V: TRBV11-2
size: many
J: TRBJ2-1
D: TRBD1
CDR3: CASTPTGGVEQFF
DNA: TGTGCCAGCACCCCGACAGGGGGCGTTGAGCAGTTCTTC

length: 13
V: TRBV20-1
size: many
J: TRBJ1-3
D: -
CDR3: CSVDVDPGNTIYF
DNA: TGCAGTGTCGATGTCGACCCTGGAAACACCATATATTTT

length: 13
V: TRBV24-1
size: few
J: TRBJ2-1
D: TRBD1
CDR3: CATSDQGTAEQFF
DNA: TGTGCCACCAGTGACCAAGGGACAGCCGAGCAGTTCTTC

length: 14
V: TRBV10-3
size: few
J: TRBJ2-5
D: -
CDR3: CAISELTDQETQYF
DNA: TGTGCCATCAGTGAGTTAACAGACCAAGAGACCCAGTACTTC

length: 16
V: TRBV29-1
size: many
J: TRBJ1-1
D: -
CDR3: CSVQSWGPSRDTEAFF
DNA: TGCAGCGTTCAATCGTGGGGGCCAAGTCGGGACACTGAAGCTTTCTTT

length: 15
V: TRBV5-5
size: -
J: TRBJ2-1
D: -
CDR3: CASSSPGDVQNEQFF
DNA: TGTGCCAGCAGCTCGCCAGGGGACGTGCAGAATGAGCAGTTCTTC

length: 15
V: TRBV7-9
size: many
J: TRBJ2-1
D: TRBD2
CDR3: CASSPTSGRRGEQFF
DNA: TGTGCCAGCAGCCCGACTAGCGGGAGGCGGGGTGAGCAGTTCTTC

length: 14
V: TRBV5-6
size: -
J: TRBJ1-2
D: -
CDR3: CAGTTGTQNYGYTF
DNA: TGTGCCGGCACCACCGGGACACAGAACTATGGCTACACCTTC

length: 15
V: TRBV5-1
size: many
J: TRBJ1-4
D: -
CDR3: CASSLGGRGVEKLFF
DNA: TGCGCCAGCAGCTTGGGCGGGAGAGGGGTTGAAAAACTGTTTTTT

length: 11
V: TRBV7-9
size: few
J: TRBJ2-4
D: TRBD2
CDR3: CASSPREELYF
DNA: TGTGCCAGCAGCCCTCGGGAGGAGTTGTACTTC

length: 13
V: TRBV2
size: -
J: TRBJ1-1
D: TRBD1
CDR3: CASIRTGGTEAFF
DNA: TGTGCCAGCATCAGGACAGGGGGCACTGAAGCTTTCTTT

length: 14
V: TRBV11-1
size: many
J: TRBJ2-7
D: -
CDR3: CASSGPGLRYEQYF
DNA: TGTGCCAGCAGTGGTCCGGGACTGCGCTACGAGCAGTACTTC

length: 15
V: TRBV7-9
size: many
J: TRBJ1-1
D: -
CDR3: CASSAKGQMNTEAFF
DNA: TGTGCCAGCAGCGCGAAAGGGCAGATGAACACTGAAGCTTTCTTT

length: 13
V: TRBV5-1
size: many
J: TRBJ2-5
D: TRBD2
CDR3: CASKRGVGETQYF
DNA: TGCGCCAGCAAACGGGGGGTCGGAGAGACCCAGTACTTC

length: 14
V: TRBV5-1
size: many
J: TRBJ2-5
D: -
CDR3: CASRFGQTQETQYF
DNA: TGCGCCAGCAGGTTTGGACAGACCCAAGAGACCCAGTACTTC

length: 13
V: TRBV29-1
size: many
J: TRBJ2-3
D: -
CDR3: CSVEPSGGVTQYF
DNA: TGCAGCGTTGAGCCCAGCGGAGGAGTTACGCAGTATTTT

length: 11
V: TRBV6-5
size: few
J: TRBJ1-5
D: -
CDR3: CASQGSGPQHF
DNA: TGTGCCAGCCAGGGGTCAGGGCCCCAGCATTTT

length: 13
V: TRBV20-1
size: many
J: TRBJ1-4
D: -
CDR3: CSARALGHEKLFF
DNA: TGCAGTGCTAGGGCCCTGGGCCATGAAAAACTGTTTTTT

length: 11
V: TRBV12-3/TRBV12-4
size: many
J: TRBJ2-3
D: -
CDR3: CASSGADTQYF
DNA: TGTGCCAGCAGTGGGGCAGATACGCAGTATTTT

length: 14
V: TRBV19
size: many
J: TRBJ1-1
D: -
CDR3: CASILPGMNTEAFF
DNA: TGTGCCAGTATTCTCCCGGGTATGAACACTGAAGCTTTCTTT

length: 14
V: TRBV7-9
size: -
J: TRBJ2-7
D: TRBD1
CDR3: CASIRTGGTYEQYF
DNA: TGTGCCAGCATCAGGACAGGCGGAACCTACGAGCAGTACTTC

length: 15
V: TRBV5-1
size: -
J: TRBJ1-5
D: -
CDR3: CASSLSEHLNQPQHF
DNA: TGCGCCAGCAGCCTGAGCGAACATCTGAATCAGCCCCAGCATTTT

length: 15
V: TRBV3-1
size: many
J: TRBJ1-2
D: TRBD1
CDR3: CASSQPGTGGYGYTF
DNA: TGTGCCAGCAGCCAGCCGGGGACAGGGGGCTATGGCTACACCTTC

length: 15
V: TRBV5-8
size: many
J: TRBJ2-1
D: -
CDR3: CASSLGYNSYNEQFF
DNA: TGTGCCAGCAGCTTGGGCTACAACTCCTACAATGAGCAGTTCTTC